This T cell receptor (beta chain) derives from a study of graft-versus-host responses after intestinal transplantation. Study-level information: All recipients were transplanted with multivisceral, liver-intestinal, or isolated intestinal grafts. All recipients were given anti-thymocyte globulin induction, and tacrolimus and steroids were then administered for roughly three years. General study points: Among recipient marrow samples, GvH clones were found; some appeared first in ileum or blood. Subjects displaying graft-donor T cell macrochimerism possessed elevated graft-versus-host to host-versus-graft clonal ratios inside allografts.

Assay: immunoSEQ multiplex PCR; the TCRdb copy retains only in-frame clones and omits some. The sample carries tens of thousands of clones, approximately 94% recorded once. On this clone itself: The antigen remains undetermined.

Germline V gene data show CDR1 as MNHNS and CDR2 as SASEGT. This CDR3 has 14 amino acids. Unmatched junction bases numbered 5, after V lost 6 bases and J lost 5 bases. The chain employs TRBV6-1 and TRBJ2-1, with TRBD2 identical over 9 bases. This receptor was taken from a human patient who received an intestinal transplant, so some T cells may come from the graft donor. Sequenced here: PBMCs, sampled 156 days after intestinal transplant. The CDR3 sequence: CASSLSGRNNEQFF. The CDR3 DNA is TGTGCCAGCAGCCTCAGCGGGAGGAACAATGAGCAGTTCTTC.